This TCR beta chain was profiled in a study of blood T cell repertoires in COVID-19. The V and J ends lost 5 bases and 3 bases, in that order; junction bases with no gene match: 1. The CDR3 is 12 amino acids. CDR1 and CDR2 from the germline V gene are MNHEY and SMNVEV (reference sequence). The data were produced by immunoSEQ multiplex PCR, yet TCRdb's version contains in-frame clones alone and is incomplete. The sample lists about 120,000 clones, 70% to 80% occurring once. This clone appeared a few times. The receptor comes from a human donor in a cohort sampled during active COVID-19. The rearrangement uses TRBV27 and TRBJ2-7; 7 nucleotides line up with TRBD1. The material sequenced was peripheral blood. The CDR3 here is CASSRDSYEQYF. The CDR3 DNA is TGTGCCAGCAGTCGGGACAGCTACGAGCAGTACTTC.